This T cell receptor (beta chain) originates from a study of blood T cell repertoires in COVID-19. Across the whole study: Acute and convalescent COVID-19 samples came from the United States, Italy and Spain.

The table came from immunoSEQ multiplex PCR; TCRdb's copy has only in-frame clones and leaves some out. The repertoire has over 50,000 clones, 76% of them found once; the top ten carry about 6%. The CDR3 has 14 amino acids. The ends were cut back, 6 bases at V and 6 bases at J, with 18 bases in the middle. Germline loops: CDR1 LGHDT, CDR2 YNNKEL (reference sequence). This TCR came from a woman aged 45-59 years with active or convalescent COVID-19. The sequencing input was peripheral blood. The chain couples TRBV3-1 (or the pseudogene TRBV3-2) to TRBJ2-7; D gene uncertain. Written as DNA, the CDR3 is TGTGCCAGCAGACCTAAAAGTTTCAACCTCGAGCAGTACTTC. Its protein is CASRPKSFNLEQYF.